This T cell receptor (beta chain) was obtained from a study of a mutant IDH1 vaccine in newly diagnosed glioma. The wider study: Vaccinations were initiated 4-6 weeks following radiotherapy alone, or were given together with temozolomide cycles. Among treated patients, 62.5% were male and 37.5% female, and mean age was about 40 years. Findings and caveats of the study: Changes in top peripheral clonotypes did not appear linked to pseudoprogression.

CDR3 length: 14 amino acids. V gave up 4 bases and J gave up 5 bases, with 13 bases separating them. Looked up from germline, CDR1 is SGHDT and CDR2 is YYEEEE. Time point indicated: week 5, during vaccination. Doses comprised 300 ug of mutant IDH1 20-mer peptide each, plus topical imiquimod. Donor tumors were new WHO grade 3 or 4 IDH1-mutant, ATRX-lost astrocytomas. Of note for this clone: The antigen remains unidentified.

Produced via immunoSEQ multiplex PCR; TCRdb's table is partial and in-frame only. The sample contains around 52,000 clones, approximately 78% of which appear only once. The sequencing used PBMCs, collected from a glioma patient whose treatment included an IDH1 peptide vaccine. The clonotype originates from a woman in her forties with glioma. V usage is TRBV5-6 and J usage is TRBJ1-3; D possibly corresponds to TRBD1 (6 bases). CDR3 bases: TGTGCCAGCAGCCTCCGGGACATAAGAAACACCATATATTTT. The encoded protein is CASSLRDIRNTIYF. Together with reference TRBV5-6 and TRBJ1-3, the CDR3 gives the full variable domain: DAGVTQSPTHLIKTRGQQVTLRCSPKSGHDTVSWYQQALGQGPQFIFQYYEEEERQRGNFPDRFSGHQFPNYSSELNVNALLLGDSALYLCASSLRDIRNTIYFGEGSWLTVV.